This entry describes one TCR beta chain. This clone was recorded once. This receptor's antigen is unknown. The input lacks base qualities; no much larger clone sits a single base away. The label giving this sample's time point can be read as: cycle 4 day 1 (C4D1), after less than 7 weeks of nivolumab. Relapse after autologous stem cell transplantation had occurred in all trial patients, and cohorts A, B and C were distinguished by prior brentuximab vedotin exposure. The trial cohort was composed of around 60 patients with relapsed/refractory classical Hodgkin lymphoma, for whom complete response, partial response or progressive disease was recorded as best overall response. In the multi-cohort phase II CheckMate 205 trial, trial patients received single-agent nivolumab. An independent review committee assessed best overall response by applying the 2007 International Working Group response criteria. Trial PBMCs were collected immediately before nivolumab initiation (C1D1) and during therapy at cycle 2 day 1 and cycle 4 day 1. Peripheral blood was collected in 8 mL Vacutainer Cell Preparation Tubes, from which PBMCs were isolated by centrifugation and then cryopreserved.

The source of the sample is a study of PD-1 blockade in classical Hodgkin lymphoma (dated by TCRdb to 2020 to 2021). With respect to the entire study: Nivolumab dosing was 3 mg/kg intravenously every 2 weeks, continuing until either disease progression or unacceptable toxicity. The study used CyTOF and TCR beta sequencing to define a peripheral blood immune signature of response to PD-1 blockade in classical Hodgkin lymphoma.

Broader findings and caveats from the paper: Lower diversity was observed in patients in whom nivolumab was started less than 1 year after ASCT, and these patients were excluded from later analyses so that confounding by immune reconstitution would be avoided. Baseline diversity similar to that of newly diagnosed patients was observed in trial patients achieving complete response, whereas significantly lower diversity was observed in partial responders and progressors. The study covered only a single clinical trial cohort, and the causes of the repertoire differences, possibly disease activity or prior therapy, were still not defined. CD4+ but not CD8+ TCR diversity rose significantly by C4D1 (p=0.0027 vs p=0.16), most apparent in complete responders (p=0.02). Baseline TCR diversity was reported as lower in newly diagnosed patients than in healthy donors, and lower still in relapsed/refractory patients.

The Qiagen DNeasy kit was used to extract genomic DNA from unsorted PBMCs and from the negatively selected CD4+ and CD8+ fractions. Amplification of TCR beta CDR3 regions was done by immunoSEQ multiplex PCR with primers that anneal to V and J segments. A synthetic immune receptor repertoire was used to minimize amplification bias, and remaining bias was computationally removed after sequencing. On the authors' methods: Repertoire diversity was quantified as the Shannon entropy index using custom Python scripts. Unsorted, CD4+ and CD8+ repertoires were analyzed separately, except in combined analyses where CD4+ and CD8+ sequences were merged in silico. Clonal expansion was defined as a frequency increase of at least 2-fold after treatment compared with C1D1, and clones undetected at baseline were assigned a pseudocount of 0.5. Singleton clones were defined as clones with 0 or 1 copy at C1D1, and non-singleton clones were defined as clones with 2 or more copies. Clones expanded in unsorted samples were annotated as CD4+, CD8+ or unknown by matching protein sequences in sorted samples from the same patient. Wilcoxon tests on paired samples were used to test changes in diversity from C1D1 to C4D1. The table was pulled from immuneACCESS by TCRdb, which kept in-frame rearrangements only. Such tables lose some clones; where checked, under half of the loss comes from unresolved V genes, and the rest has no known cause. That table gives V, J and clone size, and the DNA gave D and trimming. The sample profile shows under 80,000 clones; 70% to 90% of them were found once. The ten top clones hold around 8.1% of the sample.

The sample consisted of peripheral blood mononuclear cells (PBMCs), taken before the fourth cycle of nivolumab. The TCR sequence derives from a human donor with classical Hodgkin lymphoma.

This receptor carries the CDR3 CASSELHSSSSPLHF. The nucleotide sequence is given as TGTGCCAGCAGTGAATTGCACTCCTCTTCCTCACCCCTCCACTTT. The chain couples TRBV25-1 to TRBJ1-6; the D gene remains uncertain. The CDR3 runs 15 residues from the cysteine to the phenylalanine. The entry retains the CDR3 DNA only, 45 bases that are in frame from base 1. V sheds 1 base and J sheds 10 bases, leaving 14 bases between their ends. For CDR1 and CDR2, the germline V gene lists MGHDK and SYGVNS.